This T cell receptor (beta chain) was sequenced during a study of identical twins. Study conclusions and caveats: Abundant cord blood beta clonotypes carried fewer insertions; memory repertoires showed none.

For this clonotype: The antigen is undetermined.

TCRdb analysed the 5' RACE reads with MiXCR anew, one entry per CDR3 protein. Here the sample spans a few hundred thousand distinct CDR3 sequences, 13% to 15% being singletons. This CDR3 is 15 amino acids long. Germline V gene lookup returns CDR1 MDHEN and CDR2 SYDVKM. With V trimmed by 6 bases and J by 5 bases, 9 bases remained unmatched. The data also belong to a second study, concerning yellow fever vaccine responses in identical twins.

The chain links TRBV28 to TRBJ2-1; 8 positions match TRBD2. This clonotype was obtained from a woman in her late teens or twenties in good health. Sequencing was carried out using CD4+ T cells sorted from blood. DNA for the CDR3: TGTGCCAGCAGCCAAAGGACTAGCAGGCACAATGAGCAGTTCTTC. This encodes CASSQRTSRHNEQFF.